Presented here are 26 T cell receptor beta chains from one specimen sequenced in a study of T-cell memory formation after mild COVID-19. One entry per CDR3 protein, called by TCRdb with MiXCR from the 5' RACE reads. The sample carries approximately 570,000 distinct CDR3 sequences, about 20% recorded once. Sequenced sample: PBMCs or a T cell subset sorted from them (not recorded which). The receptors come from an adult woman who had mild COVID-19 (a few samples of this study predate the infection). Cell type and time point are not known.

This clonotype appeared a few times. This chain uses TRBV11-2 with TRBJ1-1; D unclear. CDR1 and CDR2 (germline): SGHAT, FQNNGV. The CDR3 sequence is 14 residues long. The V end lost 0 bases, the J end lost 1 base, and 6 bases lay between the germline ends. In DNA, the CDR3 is TGTGCCAGCAGCTTAGATCTGGGGAACACTGAAGCTTTCTTT. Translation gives CASSLDLGNTEAFF.

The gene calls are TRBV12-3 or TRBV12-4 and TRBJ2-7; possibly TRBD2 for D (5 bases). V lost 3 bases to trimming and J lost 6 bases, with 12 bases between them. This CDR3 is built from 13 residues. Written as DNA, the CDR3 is TGTGCCAGCAGTTTGGACTTAATGGGCGAGCAGTACTTC. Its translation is CASSLDLMGEQYF.

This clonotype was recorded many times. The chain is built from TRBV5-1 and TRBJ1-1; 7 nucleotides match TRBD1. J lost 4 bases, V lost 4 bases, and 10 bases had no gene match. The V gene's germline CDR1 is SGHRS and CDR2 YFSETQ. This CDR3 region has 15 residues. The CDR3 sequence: CASSAVTGAATEAFF. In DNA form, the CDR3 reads TGCGCCAGCAGCGCAGTCACAGGGGCTGCCACTGAAGCTTTCTTT.

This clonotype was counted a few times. The CDR3 sequence: CASSDSGALDPAETQYF. The CDR3 bases are TGCGCCAGCAGCGACTCAGGCGCGTTGGATCCCGCGGAGACCCAGTACTTC. V usage is TRBV5-1 and J usage is TRBJ2-5; D is unresolved. Trimming took off 4 bases at V and 5 bases at J, with 24 bases between the two ends. The germline gives CDR1 SGHRS, CDR2 YFSETQ. The CDR3 extends over 17 amino acids.

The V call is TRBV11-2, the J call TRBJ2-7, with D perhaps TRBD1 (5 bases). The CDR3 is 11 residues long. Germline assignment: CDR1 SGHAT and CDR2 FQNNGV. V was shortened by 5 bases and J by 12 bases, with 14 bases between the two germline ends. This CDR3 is CASSGAPLAYF. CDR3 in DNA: TGTGCCAGCAGCGGGGCACCCCTGGCGTACTTC.

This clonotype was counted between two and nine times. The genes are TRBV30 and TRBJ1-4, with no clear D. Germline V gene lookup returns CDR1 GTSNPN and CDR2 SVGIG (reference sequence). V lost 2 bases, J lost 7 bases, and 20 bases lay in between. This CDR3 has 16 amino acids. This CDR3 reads CAWSNPPYGVGEKLFF. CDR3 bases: TGTGCCTGGAGTAACCCACCTTACGGGGTTGGTGAAAAACTGTTTTTT.

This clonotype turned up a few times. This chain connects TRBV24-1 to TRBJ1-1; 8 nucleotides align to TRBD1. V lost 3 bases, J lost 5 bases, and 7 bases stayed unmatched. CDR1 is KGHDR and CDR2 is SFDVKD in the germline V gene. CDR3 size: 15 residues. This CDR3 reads CATSDITGGRTEAFF. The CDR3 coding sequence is TGTGCCACCAGTGATATAACAGGGGGGCGGACTGAAGCTTTCTTT.

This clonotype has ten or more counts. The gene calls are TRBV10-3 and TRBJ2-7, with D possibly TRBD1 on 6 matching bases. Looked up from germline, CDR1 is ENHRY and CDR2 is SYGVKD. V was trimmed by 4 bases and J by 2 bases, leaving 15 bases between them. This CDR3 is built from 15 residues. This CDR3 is CAISAAGAHTYEQYF. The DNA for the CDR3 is TGTGCCATCAGTGCCGCAGGGGCGCATACCTACGAGCAGTACTTC.

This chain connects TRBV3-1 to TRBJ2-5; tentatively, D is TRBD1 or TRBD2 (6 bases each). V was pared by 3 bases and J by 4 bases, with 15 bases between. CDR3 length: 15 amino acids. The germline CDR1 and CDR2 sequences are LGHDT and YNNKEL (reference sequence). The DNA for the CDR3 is TGTGCCAGCAGCCAGATGGGGGGCCGCGGAGAGACCCAGTACTTC. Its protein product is CASSQMGGRGETQYF.

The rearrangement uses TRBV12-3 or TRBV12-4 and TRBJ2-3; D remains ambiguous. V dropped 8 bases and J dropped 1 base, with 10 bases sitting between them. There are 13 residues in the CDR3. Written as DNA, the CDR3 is TGTGCCAGCGGTCGAGGCCGCACAGATACGCAGTATTTT. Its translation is CASGRGRTDTQYF.

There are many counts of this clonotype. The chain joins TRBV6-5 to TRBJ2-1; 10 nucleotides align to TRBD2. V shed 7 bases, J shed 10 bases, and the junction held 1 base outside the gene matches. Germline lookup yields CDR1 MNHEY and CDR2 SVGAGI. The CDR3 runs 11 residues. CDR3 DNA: TGTGCCAGCACGACTAGCGGGGAGCAGTTCTTC. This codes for CASTTSGEQFF.

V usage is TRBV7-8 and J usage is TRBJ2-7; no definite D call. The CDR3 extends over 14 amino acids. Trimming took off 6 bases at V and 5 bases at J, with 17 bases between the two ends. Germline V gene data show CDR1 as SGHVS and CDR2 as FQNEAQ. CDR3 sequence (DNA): TGTGCCAGCAGGCCTGGCGATTTGATTAACGAGCAGTACTTC. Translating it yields CASRPGDLINEQYF.

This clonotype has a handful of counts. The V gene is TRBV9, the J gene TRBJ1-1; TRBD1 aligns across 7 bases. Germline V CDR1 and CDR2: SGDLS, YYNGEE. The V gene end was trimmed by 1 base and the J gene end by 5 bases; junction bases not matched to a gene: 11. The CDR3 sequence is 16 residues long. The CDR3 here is CASSVTVAGGMTEAFF. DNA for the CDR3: TGTGCCAGCAGCGTAACCGTGGCAGGGGGTATGACTGAAGCTTTCTTT.

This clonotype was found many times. The CDR3 bases are TGTGCCAGCGGGACAGGGCCCTACGAGCAGTACTTC. This gives the protein CASGTGPYEQYF. The chain recombines TRBV27 with TRBJ2-7, with TRBD1 identical over 9 bases. V was clipped by 8 bases and J by 2 bases; unmatched bases: 1. CDR1 is MNHEY and CDR2 is SMNVEV in the germline V gene (reference sequence). This CDR3 contains 12 residues.

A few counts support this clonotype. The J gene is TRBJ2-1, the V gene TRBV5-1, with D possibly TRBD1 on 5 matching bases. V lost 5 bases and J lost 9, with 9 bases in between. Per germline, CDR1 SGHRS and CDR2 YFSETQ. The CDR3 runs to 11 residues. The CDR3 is CASSLQVEQFF. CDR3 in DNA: TGCGCCAGCAGTTTACAGGTTGAGCAGTTCTTC. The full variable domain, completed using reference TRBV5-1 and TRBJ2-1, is KAGVTQTPRYLIKTRGQQVTLSCSPISGHRSVSWYQQTPGQGLQFLFEYFSETQRNKGNFPGRFSGRQFSNSRSEMNVSTLELGDSALYLCASSLQVEQFFGPGTRLTVL.

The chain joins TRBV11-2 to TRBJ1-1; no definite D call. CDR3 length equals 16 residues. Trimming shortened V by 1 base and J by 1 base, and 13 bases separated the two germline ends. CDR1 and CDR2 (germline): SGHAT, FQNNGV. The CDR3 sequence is CASSLGSTGANTEAFF. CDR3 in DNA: TGTGCCAGCAGCTTAGGCTCTACGGGTGCGAACACTGAAGCTTTCTTT.

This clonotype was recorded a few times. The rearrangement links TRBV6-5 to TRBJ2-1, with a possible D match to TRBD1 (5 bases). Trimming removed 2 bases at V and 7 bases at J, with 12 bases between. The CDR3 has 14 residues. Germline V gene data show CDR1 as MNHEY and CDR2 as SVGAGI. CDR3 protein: CASSYNAGWNEQFF. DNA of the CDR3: TGTGCCAGCAGTTACAACGCAGGGTGGAATGAGCAGTTCTTC.

The CDR3 spells CASSKGQGITEAFF. The CDR3 bases are TGTGCCAGCAGTAAAGGACAGGGAATCACTGAAGCTTTCTTT. V is TRBV12-3 or TRBV12-4 and J is TRBJ1-1; 8 bases match TRBD1. Trimming cost V 5 bases and J 4 bases; bases outside gene matches: 6. The CDR3 length is 14 residues.

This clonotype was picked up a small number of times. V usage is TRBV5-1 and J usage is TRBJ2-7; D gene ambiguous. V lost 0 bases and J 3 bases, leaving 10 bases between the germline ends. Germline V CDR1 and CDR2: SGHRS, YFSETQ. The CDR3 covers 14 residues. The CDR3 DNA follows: TGCGCCAGCAGCTTGGACAACATCTACTACGAGCAGTACTTC. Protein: CASSLDNIYYEQYF.

The CDR3 DNA is TGTGCCAGCAGCTTCAGGGGGCGAAATGAAAAACTGTTTTTT. It encodes CASSFRGRNEKLFF. J is TRBJ1-4 and V is TRBV13; 8 bases match TRBD1. Germline V lookup: CDR1 PRHDT, CDR2 FYEKMQ (reference sequence). The CDR3 is made up of 14 amino acids. J gave up 5 bases and V 3 bases, and 2 bases lay outside the gene matches.

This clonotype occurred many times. As DNA, the CDR3 is TGTGCCAGCAGCTTTACTAGCGGGACCCCGGTAGAGCAGTTCTTC. It encodes CASSFTSGTPVEQFF. The V gene is TRBV7-2, the J gene TRBJ2-1; 10 positions match TRBD2. In germline, CDR1 is SGHTA, CDR2 FQGNSA. Losses at the gene ends were 3 bases for V and 10 bases for J; bases not matched to a gene: 9. This CDR3 is 15 amino acids long.

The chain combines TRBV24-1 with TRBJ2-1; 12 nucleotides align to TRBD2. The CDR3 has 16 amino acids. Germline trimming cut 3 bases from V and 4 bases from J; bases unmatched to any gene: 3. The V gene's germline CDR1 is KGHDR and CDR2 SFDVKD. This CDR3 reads CATSDTGLAGYNEQFF. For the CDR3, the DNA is TGTGCCACCAGTGATACGGGACTAGCGGGTTACAATGAGCAGTTCTTC.

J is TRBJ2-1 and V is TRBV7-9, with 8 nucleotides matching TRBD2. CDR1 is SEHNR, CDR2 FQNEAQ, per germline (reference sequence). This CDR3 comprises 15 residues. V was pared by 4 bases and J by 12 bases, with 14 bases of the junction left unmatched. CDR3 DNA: TGTGCCAGCAGCTCACCCCGGGAGGGCCCCCATGGGCAGTTCTTC. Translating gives CASSSPREGPHGQFF.

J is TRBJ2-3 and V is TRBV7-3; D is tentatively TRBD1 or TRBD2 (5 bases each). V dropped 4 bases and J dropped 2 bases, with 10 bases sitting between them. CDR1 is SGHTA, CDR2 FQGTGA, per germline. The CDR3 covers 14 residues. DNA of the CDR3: TGTGCCAGCAGCTCGGCAGGGACCACAGATACGCAGTATTTT. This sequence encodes CASSSAGTTDTQYF.

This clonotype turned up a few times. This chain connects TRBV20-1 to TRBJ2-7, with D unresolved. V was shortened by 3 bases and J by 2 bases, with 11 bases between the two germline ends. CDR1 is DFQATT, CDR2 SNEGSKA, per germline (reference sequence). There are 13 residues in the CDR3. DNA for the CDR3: TGCAGTGCTAGGATCCTTCCAGCCTACGAGCAGTACTTC. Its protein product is CSARILPAYEQYF.

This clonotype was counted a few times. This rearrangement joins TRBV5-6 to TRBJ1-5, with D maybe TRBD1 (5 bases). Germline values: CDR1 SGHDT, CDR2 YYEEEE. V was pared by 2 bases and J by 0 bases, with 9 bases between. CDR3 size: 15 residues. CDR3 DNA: TGTGCCAGCAGCTTTCGACAGAATAGCAATCAGCCCCAGCATTTT. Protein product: CASSFRQNSNQPQHF.